This T cell receptor delta chain was found in a study of gamma-delta chains in newborns, infants, children. Across the whole study: Innate gammadelta T cells reportedly expand polyclonally right after birth, driven by microbial exposure, per the title.

J lost 3 bases, V lost 3 bases, and 18 bases had no gene match. The CDR3 spans 19 residues. Germline V gene sequence: CDR1 GEAIGNYY, CDR2 EKD. TCRdb redid clone calling on the reads using CATT. In the table there are 10,000 to 14,000 delta-chain clones, approximately 10% of which are singletons. In this sample, this clone turned up a few times. V and J are TRDV2 and TRDJ1, with 10 bases aligning to TRDD3. The clonotype was recovered from a child who was a newborn, infant or young child, either healthy, febrile or measles-vaccinated (not recorded which). Sample: blood. The CDR3 DNA reads as TGTGCCTGTGACCCCTTGGTGTTGGGGGATACCCCGGGAGCCGATAAACTCATCTTT. It is translated as CACDPLVLGDTPGADKLIF.